A single sample gave rise to the 4 T cell receptor beta chains below, sequenced in a study of spatial heterogeneity in lung cancer. The sample's time point: sample taken at primary tumor resection. TCRdb re-derived calls from the 5' RACE reads in MiXCR, one entry per CDR3 protein. The profile shows around 89,000 distinct CDR3 sequences, over 9.5% of them singletons. The source material was PBMCs, sampled at surgery. These receptors all stem from a male donor with early-stage non-small cell lung cancer.

In its sample, this clonotype was seen a few times. The genes are TRBV5-1 and TRBJ2-3; TRBD2 might be the D (5 bases). The CDR3 extends over 17 amino acids. The germline CDR1 and CDR2 sequences are SGHRS and YFSETQ. Trimming removed 2 bases from V and 3 bases from J, with 19 bases in between. CDR3 sequence reads: CASSFYRRQEGTDTQYF. For the CDR3, the DNA is TGCGCCAGCAGCTTTTATCGTAGACAAGAGGGAACAGATACGCAGTATTTT.

The gene calls are TRBV20-1 and TRBJ2-6; 7 positions agree with TRBD1. Losses at the gene ends were 3 bases for V and 0 bases for J; bases not matched to a gene: 8. The CDR3 consists of 17 residues. The germline CDR1 and CDR2 sequences are DFQATT and SNEGSKA (reference sequence). The CDR3 region is CSASGRDRASGANVLTF. In nucleotides, the CDR3 is TGCAGTGCTAGTGGCCGGGACAGAGCCTCTGGGGCCAACGTCCTGACTTTC.

About this clonotype: One end of the junction fails to match germline, which may point to a read error. This chain uses TRBV6-2 or TRBV6-3 with TRBJ2-2; TRBD1 agrees at 10 bases. Germline-derived CDR1 and CDR2 are MNHEY and SVGEGT. This CDR3 contains 15 residues. Written as DNA, the CDR3 is TGCGCCAGCAGAAGACAGGGGGCTCGGGCCGGGGAGCTGTTTTTT. It translates to CASRRQGARAGELFF.

The rearrangement uses TRBV6-1 and TRBJ2-1; D might be TRBD2 (5 bases). CDR1 and CDR2 from the germline V gene are MNHNS and SASEGT. With 6 bases removed from V and 7 bases from J, the gap between germline ends came to 19 bases. CDR3 length: 15 residues. The CDR3: CASSGMQARENEQFF. The DNA for the CDR3 is TGTGCCAGCAGCGGGATGCAGGCTAGGGAGAATGAGCAGTTCTTC.